The present entry profiles one TCR beta chain with its context. Its target is unknown. The V end was cut by 10 bases, the J end by 4 bases, with 13 bases between. The CDR3 has 12 residues. This sample was taken from a study of T cell responses to AZD1222 COVID-19 vaccine. Findings of the study overall: Baseline seropositives among AZD1222 recipients totaled only five to seven. Elevations in Spike-specific TCR breadth and depth followed administration of two AZD1222 doses.

Assay: immunoSEQ multiplex PCR; the TCRdb copy retains only in-frame clones and omits some. The repertoire holds 15,000 to 18,000 clones, approximately 90% seen once, with just under 3% in the top ten. Researchers grouped second doses given at about 4 or about 12 weeks into one pool. V usage is TRBV12-3 or TRBV12-4 and J usage is TRBJ1-1, with a weak D call TRBD1 (5 bases). Sequenced here: peripheral blood, sampled 28 days after the second AZD1222 dose. The receptor's source is an adult who received the AZD1222 COVID-19 vaccine. The CDR3 loop is CATTGGGTEAFF. The DNA of the CDR3 is TGTGCCACCACCGGCGGGGGCACTGAAGCTTTCTTT.